This TCR beta chain was profiled in a study of regulatory T cells in long-lasting Graves disease. Study summary: Graves' patients with a new diagnosis had received antithyroid drugs under 3 months.

This clonotype has a count of ten or more. Its matching antigen is unknown. HTBI primers from iRepertoire and Arm-PCR of CDR3 regions yielded the TCR beta libraries. TCRdb processed the multiplex PCR reads anew with MiXCR; each CDR3 protein has one entry. Here the sample spans approximately 310,000 distinct CDR3 sequences, more than 15% being singletons. Study observations and caveats: A greater number of public clonotypes (under 3,000) was shared by persistent patients than by new patients (roughly 930).

In germline, CDR1 is MNHEY, CDR2 SMNVEV (reference sequence). This CDR3 comprises 15 residues. V lost 0 bases and J lost 5, with 14 bases in between. Noted time point: newly diagnosed GD, antithyroid drugs for less than 3 months. The TCR library was made from RNA extracted from PBMCs. By American Thyroid Association guidelines, Graves' disease was diagnosed in the cohort. This TCR was sampled from a female donor with Graves disease. Sample: peripheral blood mononuclear cells (PBMCs), taken at new diagnosis, from a patient treated with antithyroid drugs. The rearrangement joins TRBV27 to TRBJ2-7; D may be TRBD1 or TRBD2 (5 bases each). The CDR3: CASSLSFLGDHEQYF. The DNA of the CDR3 is TGTGCCAGCAGTTTATCGTTCCTAGGGGACCACGAGCAGTACTTC.